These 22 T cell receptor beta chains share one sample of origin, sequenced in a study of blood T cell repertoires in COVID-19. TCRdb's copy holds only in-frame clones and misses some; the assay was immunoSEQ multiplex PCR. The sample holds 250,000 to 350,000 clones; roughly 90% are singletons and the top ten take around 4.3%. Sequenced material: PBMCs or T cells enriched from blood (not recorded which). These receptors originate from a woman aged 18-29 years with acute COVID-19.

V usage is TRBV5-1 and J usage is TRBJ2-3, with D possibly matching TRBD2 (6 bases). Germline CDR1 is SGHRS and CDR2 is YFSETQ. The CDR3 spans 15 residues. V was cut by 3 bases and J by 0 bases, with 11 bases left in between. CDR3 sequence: CASSSQLASTDTQYF. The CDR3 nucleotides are TGCGCCAGCAGCTCTCAACTAGCAAGCACAGATACGCAGTATTTT.

The CDR3 protein is CASRAGTGAVNTEAFF. The CDR3 bases are TGTGCCAGTAGGGCCGGGACAGGGGCCGTGAACACTGAAGCTTTCTTT. V and J are TRBV19 and TRBJ1-1; 10 bases map to TRBD1. Losses at the gene ends were 6 bases for V and 0 bases for J; bases not matched to a gene: 7. The CDR3 has 16 residues. Germline-derived CDR1 and CDR2 are LNHDA and SQIVND (reference sequence).

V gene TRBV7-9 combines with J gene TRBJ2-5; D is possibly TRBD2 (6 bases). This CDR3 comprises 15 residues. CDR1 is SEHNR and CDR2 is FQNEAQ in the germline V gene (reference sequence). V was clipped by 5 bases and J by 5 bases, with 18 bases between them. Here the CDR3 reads CASSPRDFRGETQYF. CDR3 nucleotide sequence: TGTGCCAGCAGCCCCAGGGATTTCCGGGGGGAGACCCAGTACTTC.

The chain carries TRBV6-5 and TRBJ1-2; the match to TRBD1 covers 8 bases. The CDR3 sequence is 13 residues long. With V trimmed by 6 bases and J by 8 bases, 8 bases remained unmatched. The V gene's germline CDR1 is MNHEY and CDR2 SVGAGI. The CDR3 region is CASRSSGGGGYTF. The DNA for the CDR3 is TGTGCCAGCAGGTCCTCAGGGGGCGGAGGCTACACCTTC.

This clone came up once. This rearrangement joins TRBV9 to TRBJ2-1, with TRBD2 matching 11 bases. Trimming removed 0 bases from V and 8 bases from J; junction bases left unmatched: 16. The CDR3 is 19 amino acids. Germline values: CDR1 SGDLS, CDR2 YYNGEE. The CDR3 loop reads CASSVGVSGRAWDRHEQFF. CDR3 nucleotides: TGTGCCAGCAGCGTAGGGGTTAGCGGGAGGGCCTGGGATAGGCATGAGCAGTTCTTC.

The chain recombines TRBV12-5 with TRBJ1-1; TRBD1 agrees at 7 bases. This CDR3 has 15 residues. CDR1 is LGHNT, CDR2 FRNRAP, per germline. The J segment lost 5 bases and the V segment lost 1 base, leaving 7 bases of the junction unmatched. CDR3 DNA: TGTGCTAGTGGTTTGGGGACGAGACAGGGAACTGAAGCTTTCTTT. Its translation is CASGLGTRQGTEAFF.

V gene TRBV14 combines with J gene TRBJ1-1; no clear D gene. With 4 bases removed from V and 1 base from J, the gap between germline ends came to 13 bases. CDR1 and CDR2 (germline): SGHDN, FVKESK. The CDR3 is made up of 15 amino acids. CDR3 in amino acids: CASSLILAGNTEAFF. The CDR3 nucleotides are TGTGCCAGCAGCCTCATTTTGGCGGGGAACACTGAAGCTTTCTTT.

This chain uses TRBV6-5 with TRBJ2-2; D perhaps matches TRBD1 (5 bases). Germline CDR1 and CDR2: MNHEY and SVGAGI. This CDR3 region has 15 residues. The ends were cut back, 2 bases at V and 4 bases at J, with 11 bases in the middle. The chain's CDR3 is CASSYQGVGTGELFF. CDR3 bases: TGTGCCAGCAGTTACCAAGGGGTCGGCACCGGGGAGCTGTTTTTT.

DNA for the CDR3: TGTGCCAGCTCACCACCTAAGACAGGGGCCAAAAACATTCAGTACTTC. This translates into CASSPPKTGAKNIQYF. The chain has TRBV18 and TRBJ2-4; 7 bases match TRBD1. The germline CDR1 and CDR2 sequences are KGHSH and LQKENI. The CDR3 length is 16 residues. Losses at the gene ends were 0 bases for V and 1 base for J; bases not matched to a gene: 3.

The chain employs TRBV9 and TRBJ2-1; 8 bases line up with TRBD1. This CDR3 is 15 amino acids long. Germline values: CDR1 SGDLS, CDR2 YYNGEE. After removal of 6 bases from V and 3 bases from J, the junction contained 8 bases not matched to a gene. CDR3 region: CASTARQGSYNEQFF. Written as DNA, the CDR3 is TGTGCCAGCACCGCCAGACAGGGGAGCTACAATGAGCAGTTCTTC.

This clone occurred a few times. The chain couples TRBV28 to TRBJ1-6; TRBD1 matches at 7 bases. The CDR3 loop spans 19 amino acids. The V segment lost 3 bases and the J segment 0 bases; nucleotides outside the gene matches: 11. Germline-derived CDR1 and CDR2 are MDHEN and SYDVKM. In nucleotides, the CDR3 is TGTGCCAGCAGTTTCTTGAGGGGGCGGGACAGCTCCTATAATTCACCCCTCCACTTT. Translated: CASSFLRGRDSSYNSPLHF.

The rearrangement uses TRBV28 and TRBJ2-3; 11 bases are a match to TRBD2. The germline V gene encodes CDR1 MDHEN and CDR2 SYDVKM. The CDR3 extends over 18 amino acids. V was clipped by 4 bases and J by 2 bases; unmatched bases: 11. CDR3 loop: CASSSGTSGTKPTDTQYF. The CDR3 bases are TGTGCCAGCAGTTCCGGGACTAGCGGTACTAAACCCACAGATACGCAGTATTTT.

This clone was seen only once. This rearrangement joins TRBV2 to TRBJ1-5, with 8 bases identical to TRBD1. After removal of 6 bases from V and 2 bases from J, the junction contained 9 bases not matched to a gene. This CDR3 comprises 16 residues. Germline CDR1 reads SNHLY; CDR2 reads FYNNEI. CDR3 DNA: TGTGCCAGCAGACAGACAGGGGCCATAGGCAATCAGCCCCAGCATTTT. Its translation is CASRQTGAIGNQPQHF.

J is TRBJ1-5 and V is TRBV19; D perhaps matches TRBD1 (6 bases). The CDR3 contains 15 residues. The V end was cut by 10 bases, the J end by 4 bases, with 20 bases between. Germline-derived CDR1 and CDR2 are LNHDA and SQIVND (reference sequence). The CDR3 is CAISASGQINQPQHF. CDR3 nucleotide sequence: TGTGCCATATCAGCCTCCGGACAGATTAATCAGCCCCAGCATTTT. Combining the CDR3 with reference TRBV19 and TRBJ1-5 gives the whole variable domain DGGITQSPKYLFRKEGQNVTLSCEQNLNHDAMYWYRQDPGQGLRLIYYSQIVNDFQKGDIAEGYSVSREKKESFPLTVTSAQKNPTAFYLCAISASGQINQPQHFGDGTRLSIL.

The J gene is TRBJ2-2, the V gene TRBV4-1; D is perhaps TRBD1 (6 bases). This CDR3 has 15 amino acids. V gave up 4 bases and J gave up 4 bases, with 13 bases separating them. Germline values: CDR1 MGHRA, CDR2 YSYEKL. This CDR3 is CASSLSHRATGELFF. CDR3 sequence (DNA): TGCGCCAGCAGCCTCTCACACAGGGCCACCGGGGAGCTGTTTTTT.

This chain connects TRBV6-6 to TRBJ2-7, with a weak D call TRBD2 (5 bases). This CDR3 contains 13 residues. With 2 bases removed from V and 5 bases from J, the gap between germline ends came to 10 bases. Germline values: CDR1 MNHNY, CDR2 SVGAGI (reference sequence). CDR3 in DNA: TGTGCCAGCAGTTACAAGGTCGGGGACGAGCAGTACTTC. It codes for CASSYKVGDEQYF.

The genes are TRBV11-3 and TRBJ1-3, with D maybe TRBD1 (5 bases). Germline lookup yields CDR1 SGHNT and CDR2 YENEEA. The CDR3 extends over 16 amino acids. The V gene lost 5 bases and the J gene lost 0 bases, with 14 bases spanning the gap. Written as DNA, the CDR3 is TGTGCCAGCAGCAATTCAGGGTGGACCTCTGGAAACACCATATATTTT. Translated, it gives CASSNSGWTSGNTIYF.

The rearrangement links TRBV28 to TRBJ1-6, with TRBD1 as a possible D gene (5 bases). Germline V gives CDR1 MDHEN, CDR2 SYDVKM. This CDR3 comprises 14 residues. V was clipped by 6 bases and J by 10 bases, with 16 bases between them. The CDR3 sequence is CASRPIRGYSPLHF. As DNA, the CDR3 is TGTGCCAGCAGACCGATAAGGGGATACTCACCCCTCCACTTT.

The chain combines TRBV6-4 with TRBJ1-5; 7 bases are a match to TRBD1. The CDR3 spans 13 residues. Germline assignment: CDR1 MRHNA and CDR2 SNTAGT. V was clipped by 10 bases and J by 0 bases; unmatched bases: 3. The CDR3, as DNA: TGTGCCAAAGGGACAGCTAGCAATCAGCCCCAGCATTTT. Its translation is CAKGTASNQPQHF.

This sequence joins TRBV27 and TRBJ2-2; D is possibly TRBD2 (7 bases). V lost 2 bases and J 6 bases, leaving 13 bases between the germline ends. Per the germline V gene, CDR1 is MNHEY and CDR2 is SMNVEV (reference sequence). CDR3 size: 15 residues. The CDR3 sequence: CASSLLGAGAGELFF. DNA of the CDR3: TGTGCCAGCAGTTTACTGGGGGCGGGGGCCGGGGAGCTGTTTTTT.

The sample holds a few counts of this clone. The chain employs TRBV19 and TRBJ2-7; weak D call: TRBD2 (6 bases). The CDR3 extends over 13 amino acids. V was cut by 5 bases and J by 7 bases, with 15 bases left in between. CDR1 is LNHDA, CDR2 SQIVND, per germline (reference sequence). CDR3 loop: CASSHIGTPEQYF. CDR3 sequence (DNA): TGTGCCAGTAGTCACATCGGGACTCCTGAGCAGTACTTC.

The CDR3 nucleotides read TGTGCCAGCAGTTTCGACCGGGAGGGGGGTTGGACTGAAGCTTTCTTT. This translates into CASSFDREGGWTEAFF. This sequence joins TRBV28 and TRBJ1-1, with D possibly being TRBD1 (6 bases). V lost 3 bases to trimming and J lost 5 bases, with 19 bases between them. Germline CDR1 is MDHEN and CDR2 is SYDVKM. The CDR3 is made up of 16 amino acids.